A single sample gave rise to the 10 T cell receptor beta chains below, sequenced in a study of shared clonotypes between healthy human individuals. Cells designated naive CD8 were CD45RO-negative and were positively selected for CCR7, with terminally differentiated effector memory CD45RA+ cells excluded. The assay was immunoSEQ multiplex PCR, and TCRdb's table has in-frame clones only and misses some. The data show millions of clones, with just under 95% seen just once and 1% to 1.3% held by the top ten. The sample comprised naive CD8+ T cells sorted from blood. The receptor source for this set is a man aged 18-30 years in good health.

As for this clone: Within the sample, other DNA sequences also encode this same CDR3. The genes are TRBV4-1 and TRBJ2-7; TRBD1 agrees at 8 bases. With V trimmed by 4 bases and J by 0 bases, 5 bases remained unmatched. The CDR3 has 15 amino acids. Per germline, CDR1 MGHRA and CDR2 YSYEKL. DNA for the CDR3: TGCGCCAGCAGCCCAGGACAGGGAAGCTCCTACGAGCAGTACTTC. This gives the protein CASSPGQGSSYEQYF.

The V and J genes are TRBV28 and TRBJ1-2; D is uncertain. CDR1 is MDHEN, CDR2 SYDVKM, per germline. This CDR3 spans 16 amino acids. Trimming removed 3 bases from V and 2 bases from J, with 16 bases in between. CDR3 sequence reads: CASSFILSGGNYGYTF. CDR3 DNA: TGTGCCAGCAGTTTTATCCTGTCGGGCGGAAACTATGGCTACACCTTC.

DNA of the CDR3: TGCGCCAGCAGTGACCTCGAGGGCTACGAGCAGTACTTC. It encodes CASSDLEGYEQYF. V is TRBV10-1 and J is TRBJ2-7; D possibly corresponds to TRBD2 (5 bases). Germline lookup yields CDR1 WNHNN and CDR2 SYGVQD (reference sequence). This CDR3 has 13 residues. Deletions cut 3 bases from V and 3 bases from J, with 9 bases between.

J is TRBJ2-7 and V is TRBV6-1; D remains ambiguous. The V end lost 6 bases, the J end lost 5 bases, and 14 bases lay between the germline ends. This CDR3 region has 13 residues. The V gene's germline CDR1 is MNHNS and CDR2 SASEGT. The CDR3 bases are TGTGCCAGCAGCTCCTTTTCGCTCAACGAGCAGTACTTC. Translation gives CASSSFSLNEQYF.

The count of this clone is one. The sample carries other DNA sequences with the same CDR3. The chain is built from TRBV11-2 and TRBJ2-1; no reliable D call. With 1 base removed from V and 6 bases from J, the gap between germline ends came to 10 bases. Germline V gene sequence: CDR1 SGHAT, CDR2 FQNNGV. This CDR3 region has 14 residues. The CDR3 coding sequence is TGTGCCAGCAGCTTAGCCGGGCCCTTCAATGAGCAGTTCTTC. Its protein product is CASSLAGPFNEQFF. Full variable domain (outside the CDR3, taken from reference TRBV11-2 and TRBJ2-1): EAGVAQSPRYKIIEKRQSVAFWCNPISGHATLYWYQQILGQGPKLLIQFQNNGVVDDSQLPKDRFSAERLKGVDSTLKIQPAKLEDSAVYLCASSLAGPFNEQFFGPGTRLTVL.

V is TRBV25-1 and J is TRBJ2-7; 8 bases map to TRBD2. This CDR3 contains 13 residues. Germline V CDR1 and CDR2: MGHDK, SYGVNS. Trimming took 2 bases from V and 9 from J; bases not matched to a gene: 6. The DNA for the CDR3 is TGTGCCAGCAGTGAAGTCAGCGGGAGCGGGCAGTACTTC. Its protein is CASSEVSGSGQYF.

The chain is built from TRBV27 and TRBJ2-3; 8 bases fit TRBD2. V lost 4 bases to trimming and J lost 3 bases; unmatched junction nucleotides: 6. This CDR3 comprises 15 residues. The V gene's germline CDR1 is MNHEY and CDR2 SMNVEV (reference sequence). The CDR3 protein is CASSSHIAGTDTQYF. The DNA of the CDR3 is TGTGCCAGCAGTTCACACATAGCGGGAACAGATACGCAGTATTTT.

The chain has TRBV29-1 and TRBJ1-2; the match to TRBD1 covers 7 bases. After removal of 7 bases from V and 1 base from J, the junction contained 12 bases not matched to a gene. Germline V lookup: CDR1 SQVTM, CDR2 ANQGSEA. This CDR3 region has 15 residues. This CDR3 is CSADGDHRGNYGYTF. The CDR3 bases are TGCAGCGCCGATGGGGATCACAGGGGTAACTATGGCTACACCTTC.

This chain connects TRBV7-9 to TRBJ2-7; tentatively, D is TRBD1 (6 bases). With 8 bases removed from V and 0 bases from J, the gap between germline ends came to 17 bases. From germline, CDR1 is SEHNR and CDR2 FQNEAQ (reference sequence). CDR3 length equals 15 residues. CDR3 bases: TGTGCCAGCGCTCTACTCACAGGGCCCTCCTACGAGCAGTACTTC. Its translation is CASALLTGPSYEQYF.

CDR3 coding DNA: TGTGCCAGCAGTGTAGTGGCCTCCAATTCACCCCTCCACTTT. As protein: CASSVVASNSPLHF. The chain couples TRBV2 to TRBJ1-6; D not certain. Germline V gene lookup returns CDR1 SNHLY and CDR2 FYNNEI. The CDR3 has 14 amino acids. V was pared by 4 bases and J by 7 bases, with 11 bases between.